The 6 T cell receptor beta chains below come from one sample, sequenced in a study of cytomegalovirus exposure and HLA in healthy donors. This PCR relied on a set of 60 Vbeta primers and 13 Jbeta primers. The repertoire was sequenced with immunoSEQ multiplex PCR; TCRdb's copy has only in-frame clones and lacks some. Of some 120,000 clones in the sample, about two thirds were seen once. Input material: PBMCs. Receptors were obtained from a woman between 40 and 50 years old in good health and CMV-seropositive.

The V gene is TRBV5-4, the J gene TRBJ2-3, with 11 bases fitting TRBD2. The length of the CDR3 is 18 residues. Germline CDR1 reads SGHNT; CDR2 reads YYREEE (reference sequence). Trimming took 3 bases from V and 0 from J; bases not matched to a gene: 9. The CDR3 spells CASSSPLAGGESTDTQYF. The CDR3 DNA follows: TGTGCCAGCAGCTCACCCCTAGCGGGGGGCGAGAGCACAGATACGCAGTATTTT.

Details on this clone: Other DNA sequences in the same sample also yield this CDR3. The chain employs TRBV7-3 and TRBJ2-3; TRBD2 aligns across 11 bases. After removal of 5 bases from V and 4 bases from J, the junction contained 5 bases not matched to a gene. Germline V gene sequence: CDR1 SGHTA, CDR2 FQGTGA. The CDR3 spans 15 residues. The CDR3 DNA is TGTGCCAGCAGCCTTAGCGGGGGGGCTGCAGATACGCAGTATTTT. Encoded protein: CASSLSGGAADTQYF.

V gene TRBV5-4 combines with J gene TRBJ1-2; D is perhaps TRBD1 (5 bases). Germline CDR1 SGHNT, CDR2 YYREEE (reference sequence). This CDR3 contains 13 residues. The ends were cut back, 4 bases at V and 4 bases at J, with 11 bases in the middle. Here the CDR3 DNA reads TGTGCCAGCAGCGACGACAGCTTCTATGGCTACACCTTC. Translating it yields CASSDDSFYGYTF.

The chain has TRBV19 and TRBJ1-2; 7 bases agree with TRBD1. Trimming cost V 7 bases and J 5 bases; bases outside gene matches: 7. Germline assignment: CDR1 LNHDA and CDR2 SQIVND (reference sequence). The CDR3 totals 13 residues. Here the CDR3 DNA reads TGTGCCAGTATGGGCAGGGGGTGGTATGGCTACACCTTC. Its protein is CASMGRGWYGYTF.

As for this clone: Within the sample, other DNA sequences also encode this same CDR3. The chain carries TRBV7-9 and TRBJ2-7; 9 bases map to TRBD2. This CDR3 is built from 13 residues. The V segment lost 5 bases and the J segment 4 bases; nucleotides outside the gene matches: 3. CDR1 and CDR2 (germline): SEHNR, FQNEAQ (reference sequence). The CDR3 nucleotides are TGTGCCAGCAGCCTGAGCGGGGGGTACGAGCAGTACTTC. Protein: CASSLSGGYEQYF.

This clone has just one count. J is TRBJ2-5 and V is TRBV7-6; D gene uncertain. Germline assignment: CDR1 SGHVS and CDR2 FNYEAQ. The length of the CDR3 is 13 residues. V gave up 5 bases and J gave up 5 bases, with 12 bases separating them. The CDR3 loop reads CASSPSFGETQYF. The CDR3, as DNA: TGTGCCAGCAGCCCTAGTTTTGGGGAGACCCAGTACTTC.